The 26 T cell receptor beta chains below come from one sample, sequenced in a study of blood T cell repertoires in COVID-19. Sequencing used immunoSEQ multiplex PCR; TCRdb keeps in-frame clones, though not all of them. The data show a few hundred thousand clones, about 91% seen once. Sample: peripheral blood. The receptors were gathered from a woman under 40 who had recovered from COVID-19.

This chain joins TRBV20-1 and TRBJ2-7; no firm D call. V was pared by 3 bases and J by 0 bases, with 12 bases between. CDR3 length: 14 residues. Germline loops: CDR1 DFQATT, CDR2 SNEGSKA (reference sequence). The CDR3 is CSASVKPSSYEQYF. As DNA, the CDR3 is TGCAGTGCTAGTGTAAAGCCTTCCTCCTACGAGCAGTACTTC.

The CDR3 spells CASSFRGPNSPLHF. The DNA of the CDR3 is TGCGCCAGCAGCTTTAGGGGCCCTAATTCACCCCTCCACTTT. The genes are TRBV5-1 and TRBJ1-6; D may be TRBD1 (5 bases). V was shortened by 2 bases and J by 6 bases, with 9 bases between the two germline ends. The CDR3 has 14 residues. Per the germline V gene, CDR1 is SGHRS and CDR2 is YFSETQ.

As DNA, the CDR3 is TGTGCCAGCAGCTTTGGCGGGGCAATCCACGAGCAGTACTTC. Protein: CASSFGGAIHEQYF. V usage is TRBV11-1 and J usage is TRBJ2-7; perhaps TRBD2 as D (6 bases). V lost 3 bases and J lost 5, with 14 bases in between. This CDR3 spans 14 amino acids. Per the germline V gene, CDR1 is SGHAT and CDR2 is FQDESV (reference sequence).

This clone appeared once. V and J are TRBV2 and TRBJ1-1; D perhaps matches TRBD1 (5 bases). This CDR3 has 14 amino acids. CDR1 is SNHLY and CDR2 is FYNNEI in the germline V gene. V lost 4 bases and J lost 3, with 12 bases in between. CDR3 bases: TGTGCCAGCAGTGTTCAGGGTCGGGACACTGAAGCTTTCTTT. Its translation: CASSVQGRDTEAFF.

The rearrangement links TRBV28 to TRBJ2-2, with D perhaps matching TRBD1 (6 bases). Germline V gene data show CDR1 as MDHEN and CDR2 as SYDVKM. CDR3 length: 14 residues. Between the trimmed V and J ends, which lost 6 bases and 3 bases, there was a span of 11 bases. The CDR3 DNA sequence: TGTGCCAGCAGACAGGGTTGGGACACCGGGGAGCTGTTTTTT. This encodes CASRQGWDTGELFF.

This clone was observed a single time. The chain couples TRBV10-3 to TRBJ1-5; the match to TRBD1 covers 11 bases. Trimming removed 3 bases from V and 0 bases from J; junction bases left unmatched: 10. The CDR3 length is 19 residues. From germline, CDR1 is ENHRY and CDR2 SYGVKD. DNA of the CDR3: TGTGCCATCAGTGAATCTCGGACAGGGGGCCCGTATAGCAATCAGCCCCAGCATTTT. Translated, it gives CAISESRTGGPYSNQPQHF.

Comments on this clone: This same CDR3 is encoded by further DNA sequences in the sample. V usage is TRBV19 and J usage is TRBJ2-5, with 9 bases fitting TRBD1. From germline, CDR1 is LNHDA and CDR2 SQIVND (reference sequence). V shed 5 bases, J shed 5 bases, and the junction held 6 bases outside the gene matches. This CDR3 contains 14 residues. Here the CDR3 DNA reads TGTGCCAGTAGTTCACAGGGGGCGCGGGAGACCCAGTACTTC. It yields the protein CASSSQGARETQYF.

The rearrangement joins TRBV28 to TRBJ2-7; TRBD1 is a possible D gene (5 bases). This CDR3 comprises 12 residues. CDR1 is MDHEN, CDR2 SYDVKM, per germline. The V end lost 5 bases, the J end lost 3 bases, and 8 bases lay between the germline ends. CDR3: CASSNTGYEQYF. The DNA of the CDR3 is TGTGCCAGCAGTAACACAGGCTACGAGCAGTACTTC.

The J gene is TRBJ1-1, the V gene TRBV28, with TRBD1 as a possible D gene (6 bases). V lost 2 bases and J 5 bases, leaving 12 bases between the germline ends. Looked up from germline, CDR1 is MDHEN and CDR2 is SYDVKM. The CDR3 is 14 amino acids. The CDR3 region has the DNA TGTGCCAGCAGTTTACCAGGGGAAAGGACTGAAGCTTTCTTT. It is translated as CASSLPGERTEAFF.

In its sample, this clone was seen once. V usage is TRBV6-2 or TRBV6-3 and J usage is TRBJ1-5, with D unresolved. V was trimmed by 6 bases and J by 0 bases, leaving 12 bases between them. Germline CDR1 MNHEY, CDR2 SVGEGT. The CDR3 loop spans 15 amino acids. This CDR3 reads CASSTRESSNQPQHF. In DNA, the CDR3 is TGTGCCAGCAGCACGAGAGAGTCTAGCAATCAGCCCCAGCATTTT.

This chain uses TRBV28 with TRBJ2-7, with a weak D call TRBD2 (6 bases). Trimming stripped 3 bases from V and 6 bases from J, with 9 bases between. The germline V gene encodes CDR1 MDHEN and CDR2 SYDVKM. The CDR3 sequence is 12 residues long. The CDR3 nucleotides are TGTGCCAGCAGTTTCCAGGGAGGCGAGCAGTACTTC. Protein product: CASSFQGGEQYF.

The chain employs TRBV5-8 and TRBJ1-3; D gene unclear. The V and J ends lost 9 bases and 4 bases respectively, with 17 bases between them. Germline lookup yields CDR1 SGHTS and CDR2 YDEGEE. The CDR3 totals 14 residues. CDR3 in DNA: TGTGCCAACCCTCCCTATGTCCTCGGAAACACCATATATTTT. It specifies CANPPYVLGNTIYF.

The chain employs TRBV5-1 and TRBJ1-3; tentative D call: TRBD1 (5 bases). This CDR3 spans 13 amino acids. V was trimmed by 3 bases and J by 4 bases, leaving 8 bases between them. Germline loops: CDR1 SGHRS, CDR2 YFSETQ. CDR3 amino acids: CASSYGQGNTIYF. DNA for the CDR3: TGCGCCAGCAGCTACGGACAAGGAAACACCATATATTTT.

This chain joins TRBV20-1 and TRBJ1-1; D not resolved. CDR3 size: 10 residues. Trimming cost V 1 base and J 8 bases, with 5 bases left between them. Per the germline V gene, CDR1 is DFQATT and CDR2 is SNEGSKA (reference sequence). CDR3 nucleotide sequence: TGCAGTGCTAGAGCTATCGAAGCTTTCTTT. Protein sequence: CSARAIEAFF.

In DNA, the CDR3 is TGTGCCAGCAGTTTCCGAGCGGGGCTAGAGACCCAGTACTTC. This codes for CASSFRAGLETQYF. J is TRBJ2-5 and V is TRBV27; 7 bases map to TRBD2. With V trimmed by 3 bases and J by 4 bases, 5 bases remained unmatched. Germline V gene lookup returns CDR1 MNHEY and CDR2 SMNVEV (reference sequence). This CDR3 comprises 14 residues.

The rearrangement joins TRBV9 to TRBJ2-7, with D possibly TRBD2 on 5 matching bases. V was shortened by 2 bases and J by 2 bases, with 11 bases between the two germline ends. The CDR3 covers 14 residues. CDR1 SGDLS and CDR2 YYNGEE come from the germline V gene. CDR3 loop: CASSVRQEAYEQYF. CDR3 sequence (DNA): TGTGCCAGCAGCGTGAGGCAGGAGGCCTACGAGCAGTACTTC.

V gene TRBV2 combines with J gene TRBJ1-1; TRBD1 agrees at 7 bases. Germline V gene sequence: CDR1 SNHLY, CDR2 FYNNEI. This CDR3 region has 14 residues. V trimming: 6 bases; J trimming: 2 bases; junction bases outside the gene matches: 6. The CDR3: CASSAGTANTEAFF. The CDR3 nucleotides are TGTGCCAGCAGCGCCGGGACAGCAAACACTGAAGCTTTCTTT.

The CDR3 loop reads CASSAETGFDEQYF. In nucleotides, the CDR3 is TGTGCCAGCAGCGCGGAGACAGGGTTCGACGAGCAGTACTTC. V and J are TRBV9 and TRBJ2-7; 7 bases map to TRBD1. The length of the CDR3 is 14 residues. Trimming took 3 bases from V and 5 from J; bases not matched to a gene: 8. CDR1 and CDR2 from the germline V gene are SGDLS and YYNGEE. Drawing the rest from reference TRBV9 and TRBJ2-7, the complete variable domain is DSGVTQTPKHLITATGQRVTLRCSPRSGDLSVYWYQQSLDQGLQFLIQYYNGEERAKGNILERFSAQQFPDLHSELNLSSLELGDSALYFCASSAETGFDEQYFGPGTRLTVT.

The chain links TRBV5-1 to TRBJ1-1; D uncertain. The germline gives CDR1 SGHRS, CDR2 YFSETQ. This CDR3 spans 12 amino acids. The V end lost 0 bases, the J end lost 3 bases, and 3 bases lay between the germline ends. This CDR3 reads CASSLGDTEAFF. CDR3 DNA sequence: TGCGCCAGCAGCTTGGGAGACACTGAAGCTTTCTTT.

In regard to this clone: This specimen includes other DNA sequences encoding the same CDR3. The chain uses TRBV5-1 and TRBJ1-4; TRBD1 matches at 9 bases. Germline assignment: CDR1 SGHRS and CDR2 YFSETQ. V was clipped by 2 bases and J by 8 bases; unmatched bases: 1. The CDR3 has 13 amino acids. The CDR3 coding sequence is TGCGCCAGCAGCTTAGGACAGGGGGAAAAACTGTTTTTT. Amino acid sequence: CASSLGQGEKLFF.

The chain couples TRBV5-1 to TRBJ1-2, with TRBD1 as a possible D gene (6 bases). CDR3 length equals 15 residues. The V gene lost 6 bases and the J gene lost 8 bases, with 23 bases spanning the gap. The germline V gene has CDR1 SGHRS and CDR2 YFSETQ. The chain's CDR3 is CASTPTAGASGGYTF. The CDR3 DNA reads as TGCGCCAGCACCCCGACCGCGGGGGCGTCGGGCGGCTACACCTTC. Supplemented by reference TRBV5-1 and TRBJ1-2, the full variable domain reads KAGVTQTPRYLIKTRGQQVTLSCSPISGHRSVSWYQQTPGQGLQFLFEYFSETQRNKGNFPGRFSGRQFSNSRSEMNVSTLELGDSALYLCASTPTAGASGGYTFGSGTRLTVV.

The chain recombines TRBV7-9 with TRBJ2-5, with D tentatively TRBD2 (5 bases). The V gene's germline CDR1 is SEHNR and CDR2 FQNEAQ (reference sequence). This CDR3 region has 15 residues. V lost 6 bases and J lost 5, with 19 bases in between. The CDR3 coding sequence is TGTGCCAGCAGGGCGACGGCAGCCTCGGGGGAGACCCAGTACTTC. Translating it yields CASRATAASGETQYF. The variable domain in full, completed from reference TRBV7-9 and TRBJ2-5, reads DTGVSQNPRHKITKRGQNVTFRCDPISEHNRLYWYRQTLGQGPEFLTYFQNEAQLEKSRLLSDRFSAERPKGSFSTLEIQRTEQGDSAMYLCASRATAASGETQYFGPGTRLLVL.

V gene TRBV7-2 combines with J gene TRBJ1-5; maybe TRBD1 (6 bases). The CDR3 is 12 amino acids. Germline V gene sequence: CDR1 SGHTA, CDR2 FQGNSA. The V end lost 5 bases, the J end lost 7 bases, and 9 bases lay between the germline ends. The CDR3: CASSAQGQPQHF. The DNA of the CDR3 is TGTGCCAGCAGCGCACAGGGCCAGCCCCAGCATTTT.

The CDR3 DNA reads TGTGCCACCAGTGATCGGGGGCTAGCGGGGGTTCCCCAAGAGACCCAGTACTTC. Translated: CATSDRGLAGVPQETQYF. The gene calls are TRBV24-1 and TRBJ2-5; 10 nucleotides align to TRBD2. V trimming: 3 bases; J trimming: 1 base; junction bases outside the gene matches: 10. The germline V gene encodes CDR1 KGHDR and CDR2 SFDVKD. The CDR3 totals 18 residues.

This chain connects TRBV23-1 to TRBJ1-5; D not resolved. TRBV23-1 is an ORF for which the function is uncertain. V was pared by 0 bases and J by 3 bases, with 12 bases between. The CDR3 has 16 amino acids. In DNA form, the CDR3 reads TGCGCCAGCAGTCAATCGAACCGAGGCTCCAATCAGCCCCAGCATTTT. It encodes CASSQSNRGSNQPQHF.

The chain uses TRBV30 and TRBJ1-4, with 7 nucleotides matching TRBD1. This CDR3 has 15 residues. Germline values: CDR1 GTSNPN, CDR2 SVGIG (reference sequence). J gave up 0 bases and V 5 bases, and 6 bases lay outside the gene matches. The CDR3 DNA sequence: TGTGCCTGGGGGTTGGGACAGCCAACTAATGAAAAACTGTTTTTT. This sequence encodes CAWGLGQPTNEKLFF.